Listed below are T cell receptor beta chains from one sample, sequenced in a study of blood T cell repertoires in COVID-19. Using immunoSEQ multiplex PCR, the repertoire was profiled, and TCRdb retains in-frame clones only, with some absent. The sample carries about 140,000 clones, more than 60% recorded once. Sequencing used peripheral blood. The receptor source for this set is a woman aged 55-69 years with acute or convalescent COVID-19. CDR3s include the opening cysteine and the closing phenylalanine or tryptophan. Each record gives: J gene, D gene, clone size, V gene, CDR3 DNA, CDR3 protein. A D gene is named only where the DNA matches it firmly. Only part of the rows carry a size: once, few, many, or a class if the clone is expanded.

J gene: TRBJ2-1
D gene: TRBD2
clone size: -
V gene: TRBV7-6
CDR3 DNA: TGTGCCAGCAGCCCCCTAGCGGGAGGGACCGGCAATGAGCAGTTCTTC
CDR3 protein: CASSPLAGGTGNEQFF

J gene: TRBJ2-1
D gene: TRBD2
clone size: -
V gene: TRBV6-6
CDR3 DNA: TGTGCCAGCAGCGGACTAGCTGCCTACAATGAGCAGTTCTTC
CDR3 protein: CASSGLAAYNEQFF

J gene: TRBJ1-2
D gene: -
clone size: -
V gene: TRBV7-9
CDR3 DNA: TGTGCCAGCAGCTTCGGCCGGGACAACCCAAACTATGGCTACACCTTC
CDR3 protein: CASSFGRDNPNYGYTF

J gene: TRBJ1-1
D gene: -
clone size: -
V gene: TRBV10-3
CDR3 DNA: TGTGCCATCAGTGAAGGGACTGACTTCACTGAAGCTTTCTTT
CDR3 protein: CAISEGTDFTEAFF

J gene: TRBJ2-1
D gene: -
clone size: -
V gene: TRBV6-5
CDR3 DNA: TGTGCCAGCGGGGCAGGGTTCTATAATGAGCAGTTCTTC
CDR3 protein: CASGAGFYNEQFF

J gene: TRBJ1-1
D gene: -
clone size: -
V gene: TRBV19
CDR3 DNA: TGTGCCAGTAGTTCCAACGGGGATTCAAACACTGAAGCTTTCTTT
CDR3 protein: CASSSNGDSNTEAFF

J gene: TRBJ2-1
D gene: -
clone size: -
V gene: TRBV2
CDR3 DNA: TGTGCCAGCAGTCTTTCCTACAATGAGCAGTTCTTC
CDR3 protein: CASSLSYNEQFF

J gene: TRBJ2-3
D gene: -
clone size: -
V gene: TRBV12-3/TRBV12-4
CDR3 DNA: TGTGCCAGCAGTTTTGGCGGAGATACGCAGTATTTT
CDR3 protein: CASSFGGDTQYF

J gene: TRBJ1-5
D gene: -
clone size: few
V gene: TRBV5-5
CDR3 DNA: TGTGCCAGCAGCGTCGGGGGTTTTGGCAATCAGCCCCAGCATTTT
CDR3 protein: CASSVGGFGNQPQHF

J gene: TRBJ2-1
D gene: TRBD1
clone size: -
V gene: TRBV6-5
CDR3 DNA: TGTGCCAGCACGGGACAGGGTCTACGTGAGCAGTTCTTC
CDR3 protein: CASTGQGLREQFF

J gene: TRBJ2-7
D gene: TRBD1
clone size: -
V gene: TRBV6-2/TRBV6-3
CDR3 DNA: TGTGCCAGCAGCCAGGGACAGGGAGCGGCTAGCGGTTTCTACGAGCAGTACTTC
CDR3 protein: CASSQGQGAASGFYEQYF

J gene: TRBJ1-6
D gene: TRBD1
clone size: -
V gene: TRBV27
CDR3 DNA: TGTGCCACGAGGACAGGGCGAAATTCACCCCTCCACTTT
CDR3 protein: CATRTGRNSPLHF

J gene: TRBJ2-1
D gene: -
clone size: once
V gene: TRBV2
CDR3 DNA: TGTGCCAGCAGTGCCTTAGAGCCTGAGCAGTTCTTC
CDR3 protein: CASSALEPEQFF

J gene: TRBJ1-6
D gene: TRBD1
clone size: -
V gene: TRBV7-9
CDR3 DNA: TGTGCCAGCAGCCTCGAGGGACAGGCCCAGAGCTCCTATAATTCACCCCTCCACTTT
CDR3 protein: CASSLEGQAQSSYNSPLHF

J gene: TRBJ2-2
D gene: TRBD1
clone size: -
V gene: TRBV6-4
CDR3 DNA: TGTGCCAGCAGTGACAACAGGGGAACCGGGGAGCTGTTTTTT
CDR3 protein: CASSDNRGTGELFF

J gene: TRBJ2-7
D gene: -
clone size: many
V gene: TRBV5-4
CDR3 DNA: TGTGCCAGCAGCTTTGCGTCTAGCTACGAGCAGTACTTC
CDR3 protein: CASSFASSYEQYF

J gene: TRBJ2-2
D gene: TRBD2
clone size: -
V gene: TRBV10-1
CDR3 DNA: TGCGCCAGCAGTGAGTTTGGGCTAGCGGGGATATCGACCGGGGAGCTGTTTTTT
CDR3 protein: CASSEFGLAGISTGELFF

J gene: TRBJ2-3
D gene: TRBD2
clone size: -
V gene: TRBV30
CDR3 DNA: TGTGCCTGGAGTGTTGCCCTAGCGGGAGGGATTGATACGCAGTATTTT
CDR3 protein: CAWSVALAGGIDTQYF

J gene: TRBJ1-2
D gene: -
clone size: few
V gene: TRBV7-9
CDR3 DNA: TGTGCCAGCAGCTCCTCCGACCGGACAGCAGGGGCTAACTATGGCTACACCTTC
CDR3 protein: CASSSSDRTAGANYGYTF

J gene: TRBJ2-7
D gene: TRBD1
clone size: -
V gene: TRBV7-9
CDR3 DNA: TGTGCCAGCAGCTTGGGACAGGGGCAGTACTTC
CDR3 protein: CASSLGQGQYF

J gene: TRBJ2-3
D gene: TRBD1
clone size: few
V gene: TRBV5-6
CDR3 DNA: TGTGCCAGCAGCTTGTTATTGGGACAGGGGAAAGATACGCAGTATTTT
CDR3 protein: CASSLLLGQGKDTQYF

J gene: TRBJ2-1
D gene: TRBD2
clone size: few
V gene: TRBV5-6
CDR3 DNA: TGTGCCAGCAGCTTGCGCCCTCTAGCGGGAGGGATTGAGCAGTTCTTC
CDR3 protein: CASSLRPLAGGIEQFF

J gene: TRBJ1-4
D gene: TRBD1
clone size: -
V gene: TRBV5-4
CDR3 DNA: TGTGCCAGCAGCTACGGACAGGGGGCCTCTGCAACTAATGAAAAACTGTTTTTT
CDR3 protein: CASSYGQGASATNEKLFF